These 30 T cell receptor beta chains were sequenced from one sample in a study of cytomegalovirus exposure and HLA in healthy donors. Primers: 60 Vbeta forward and 13 Jbeta reverse. Libraries were prepared by immunoSEQ multiplex PCR; TCRdb keeps only in-frame clonotypes and omits some of them. The sample lists roughly 100,000 clones; around 71% were seen once. Sequenced input: PBMCs. These receptors all stem from a boy younger than 18 in good health and CMV-seronegative.

This chain connects TRBV28 to TRBJ1-1; 7 bases are a match to TRBD1. Unmatched junction bases numbered 11, after V lost 3 bases and J lost 7 bases. Germline V gives CDR1 MDHEN, CDR2 SYDVKM. The CDR3 consists of 15 residues. CDR3 bases: TGTGCCAGCAGTTTTCACAGGGGCGGGTCTCTTGAAGCTTTCTTT. Amino acids: CASSFHRGGSLEAFF.

This chain uses TRBV5-1 with TRBJ1-2; tentative D call: TRBD1 (5 bases). The germline V and J ends were trimmed by 3 bases and 4 bases, with 16 bases remaining between them. CDR1 SGHRS and CDR2 YFSETQ come from the germline V gene. CDR3 length equals 15 residues. The CDR3 spells CASSSGAGRGYGYTF. The CDR3 region has the DNA TGCGCCAGCAGCTCCGGTGCAGGGCGGGGCTATGGCTACACCTTC.

The chain carries TRBV15 and TRBJ2-7; 7 bases match TRBD1. V shed 0 bases and J 7 bases; nucleotides not matched to a gene: 9. The CDR3 sequence is 15 residues long. The V gene's germline CDR1 is LNHNV and CDR2 YYDKDF (reference sequence). CDR3 in amino acids: CATSRDRTGVGEQYF. CDR3 sequence (DNA): TGTGCCACCAGCAGAGACAGAACAGGGGTAGGGGAGCAGTACTTC.

J is TRBJ2-5 and V is TRBV14; D ambiguous. The V gene lost 10 bases and the J gene lost 0 bases, with 15 bases spanning the gap. This CDR3 is 14 amino acids long. The germline V gene encodes CDR1 SGHDN and CDR2 FVKESK. This CDR3 reads CANPNGSDQETQYF. In DNA form, the CDR3 reads TGTGCCAACCCGAACGGGTCGGACCAAGAGACCCAGTACTTC.

The chain employs TRBV27 and TRBJ1-1; the D gene is possibly TRBD1 (6 bases). The V gene's germline CDR1 is MNHEY and CDR2 SMNVEV (reference sequence). The ends were cut back, 6 bases at V and 7 bases at J, with 15 bases in the middle. This CDR3 has 13 amino acids. CDR3 in DNA: TGTGCCAGCAGCCAAGGGGGAATGGGTGAAGCTTTCTTT. It encodes CASSQGGMGEAFF.

The chain carries TRBV12-5 and TRBJ1-2; TRBD1 matches 8 bases. CDR3 length equals 14 residues. From germline, CDR1 is LGHNT and CDR2 FRNRAP. The junction had 5 bases not matched to a gene; V was cut back by 5 bases and J by 3 bases. DNA for the CDR3: TGTGCTAGTGGTGGGCCGACAGGGGACTATGGCTACACCTTC. This gives the protein CASGGPTGDYGYTF. The full variable domain, rest sourced from reference TRBV12-5 and TRBJ1-2, is DARVTQTPRHKVTEMGQEVTMRCQPILGHNTVFWYRQTMMQGLELLAYFRNRAPLDDSGMPKDRFSAEMPDATLATLKIQPSEPRDSAVYFCASGGPTGDYGYTFGSGTRLTVV.

This chain connects TRBV6-1 to TRBJ1-3; a possible D gene is TRBD1 (6 bases). The V end lost 11 bases, the J end lost 0 bases, and 11 bases lay between the germline ends. The CDR3 is 13 residues long. CDR1 is MNHNS, CDR2 SASEGT, per germline. DNA of the CDR3: TGTGCCTTCCGACAGGACTCTGGAAACACCATATATTTT. It translates to CAFRQDSGNTIYF.

The chain links TRBV27 to TRBJ1-1, with 9 positions matching TRBD1. The CDR3 sequence is 13 residues long. Per the germline V gene, CDR1 is MNHEY and CDR2 is SMNVEV (reference sequence). The V segment lost 6 bases and the J segment 4 bases; nucleotides outside the gene matches: 3. The CDR3 region is CASSWDRATEAFF. The CDR3 region has the DNA TGTGCCAGCAGCTGGGACAGGGCCACTGAAGCTTTCTTT.

In nucleotides, the CDR3 is TGTGCCTCCGACACCGCGGAGGGGGCGAACTATGGCTACACCTTC. Amino acids: CASDTAEGANYGYTF. This chain connects TRBV30 to TRBJ1-2, with 7 positions matching TRBD1. The V gene's germline CDR1 is GTSNPN and CDR2 SVGIG (reference sequence). This CDR3 region has 15 residues. V trimming: 7 bases; J trimming: 2 bases; junction bases outside the gene matches: 13.

The chain has TRBV30 and TRBJ2-3; a weak D match, TRBD2 (6 bases). This CDR3 is built from 15 residues. V was shortened by 7 bases and J by 1 base, with 18 bases between the two germline ends. CDR1 GTSNPN and CDR2 SVGIG come from the germline V gene (reference sequence). The CDR3 region is CASTDSWEGTDTQYF. In DNA form, the CDR3 reads TGTGCCTCGACCGATAGTTGGGAGGGCACAGATACGCAGTATTTT.

To note about this clone: One end of the junction does not line up with germline, which may come from a read error. The chain recombines TRBV2 with TRBJ2-7; 9 positions agree with TRBD1. Per germline, CDR1 SNHLY and CDR2 FYNNEI. The CDR3 contains 13 residues. The CDR3 region has the DNA TGCGCCAGCAGCCCTGGGACAGGGTACGAGCAGTACTTC. Translation gives CASSPGTGYEQYF.

The CDR3 DNA reads as TGTGCCAGCAGTGATTCGCGACAGGGGTTCACTGAAGCTTTCTTT. As protein: CASSDSRQGFTEAFF. This chain joins TRBV25-1 and TRBJ1-1; TRBD1 matches at 8 bases. CDR1 is MGHDK and CDR2 is SYGVNS in the germline V gene. J lost 4 bases, V lost 3 bases, and 7 bases had no gene match. The CDR3 totals 15 residues.

This clone occurred once. This chain uses TRBV18 with TRBJ2-5; weak D call: TRBD1 (6 bases). CDR1 is KGHSH, CDR2 LQKENI, per germline. The ends were cut back, 5 bases at V and 2 bases at J, with 15 bases in the middle. The length of the CDR3 is 15 residues. The CDR3 DNA follows: TGTGCCAGCTCATCAGGGGTAGTGGGGCAAGAGACCCAGTACTTC. This translates into CASSSGVVGQETQYF.

V gene TRBV10-3 combines with J gene TRBJ2-7; TRBD1 aligns across 10 bases. The CDR3 runs to 13 residues. Trimming took 7 bases from V and 3 from J; bases not matched to a gene: 3. Germline assignment: CDR1 ENHRY and CDR2 SYGVKD. The chain's CDR3 is CAIKRTGGYEQYF. The CDR3 DNA sequence: TGTGCCATCAAGCGGACAGGGGGCTACGAGCAGTACTTC.

V gene TRBV7-2 combines with J gene TRBJ1-2; TRBD1 aligns across 7 bases. Germline V gene data show CDR1 as SGHTA and CDR2 as FQGNSA. The V gene end was trimmed by 1 base and the J gene end by 5 bases; junction bases not matched to a gene: 7. This CDR3 is 15 amino acids long. CDR3 bases: TGTGCCAGCAGCTTAGGAGGGGGCGCTTTTTATGGCTACACCTTC. It yields the protein CASSLGGGAFYGYTF.

About this clone: Its ends do not fully match the called genes, so a read error is possible. This chain uses TRBV7-7 with TRBJ2-7; no reliable D call. The CDR3 runs 13 residues. CDR1 SSHAT and CDR2 FNYEAQ come from the germline V gene (reference sequence). For the CDR3, the DNA is TGTGCTAGCAGCTTAGGGCTGTTCTACGAGCAGTACTTC. Protein product: CASSLGLFYEQYF.

This clone occurred a few times. The chain is built from TRBV4-1 and TRBJ1-5; D gene uncertain. CDR1 and CDR2 (germline): MGHRA, YSYEKL. The CDR3 runs to 15 residues. Trimming left V 0 bases short and J 0 bases short, with 6 bases between. This CDR3 reads CASSQDRSSNQPQHF. CDR3 nucleotides: TGCGCCAGCAGCCAAGATCGCAGTAGCAATCAGCCCCAGCATTTT.

The CDR3 DNA is TGTGCCAGTAGTATAGATGGCAGGTCGCTCTACAATGAGCAGTTCTTC. It specifies CASSIDGRSLYNEQFF. The gene calls are TRBV19 and TRBJ2-1; D unresolved. Germline CDR1 reads LNHDA; CDR2 reads SQIVND (reference sequence). The CDR3 runs 16 residues. V gave up 0 bases and J gave up 3 bases, with 12 bases separating them.

The genes are TRBV18 and TRBJ1-2, with a weak D call TRBD1 (6 bases). The CDR3 totals 13 residues. Trimming removed 2 bases from V and 4 bases from J, with 8 bases in between. Germline lookup yields CDR1 KGHSH and CDR2 LQKENI. CDR3 DNA sequence: TGTGCCAGCTCACCAGGACAGATCTATGGCTACACCTTC. This gives the protein CASSPGQIYGYTF.

This chain uses TRBV6-5 with TRBJ1-2, with unresolved D. V was trimmed by 0 bases and J by 0 bases, leaving 5 bases between them. Germline CDR1 reads MNHEY; CDR2 reads SVGAGI. The CDR3 consists of 14 residues. This chain's CDR3 is CASSYSPANYGYTF. The CDR3 coding sequence is TGTGCCAGCAGTTACTCCCCTGCTAACTATGGCTACACCTTC.

The rearrangement uses TRBV28 and TRBJ1-1, with D possibly TRBD1 on 6 matching bases. CDR1 MDHEN and CDR2 SYDVKM come from the germline V gene. V shed 10 bases and J shed 1 base, with 22 bases lying between them. CDR3 size: 16 residues. CDR3 coding DNA: TGTGCCACCAGGGCGGGGGGCGATAGTCAGAACACTGAAGCTTTCTTT. Amino acid sequence: CATRAGGDSQNTEAFF.

A remark on this clone: A junction end diverges from the germline sequence, so it may reflect a read error. This rearrangement joins TRBV15 to TRBJ1-2; 8 nucleotides agree with TRBD1. The germline CDR1 and CDR2 sequences are LNHNV and YYDKDF (reference sequence). This CDR3 is 17 amino acids long. DNA for the CDR3: TGTGCCACCAGCCGAGATTATACTGGACAGGGTAACTATGGCTACACCTTC. Translated, it gives CATSRDYTGQGNYGYTF.

This clone came up a few times. The chain is built from TRBV4-1 and TRBJ1-6; 10 positions agree with TRBD1. Germline V gene lookup returns CDR1 MGHRA and CDR2 YSYEKL. The CDR3 is made up of 15 amino acids. V trimming: 2 bases; J trimming: 7 bases; junction bases outside the gene matches: 2. The CDR3 region has the DNA TGCGCCAGCAGCCAACCGGGACAGGGGAATTCACCCCTCCACTTT. Encoded protein: CASSQPGQGNSPLHF.

V gene TRBV7-2 combines with J gene TRBJ2-7, with D perhaps matching TRBD2 (6 bases). Trimming removed 5 bases from V and 7 bases from J, with 15 bases in between. There are 13 residues in the CDR3. CDR1 SGHTA and CDR2 FQGNSA come from the germline V gene. The CDR3 DNA sequence: TGTGCCAGCAGCCCCCGACTAGAGGGTGAGCAGTACTTC. Its protein is CASSPRLEGEQYF.

V is TRBV28 and J is TRBJ1-5; D is undetermined. Looked up from germline, CDR1 is MDHEN and CDR2 is SYDVKM. Trimming left V 7 bases short and J 10 bases short, with 17 bases between. The length of the CDR3 is 13 residues. The chain's CDR3 is CASTVKDLGPQHF. The CDR3 DNA sequence: TGTGCCAGCACCGTTAAGGACTTAGGCCCCCAGCATTTT.

The chain combines TRBV5-4 with TRBJ2-7; 7 positions agree with TRBD1. Unmatched junction bases numbered 12, after V lost 10 bases and J lost 11 bases. This CDR3 has 11 residues. The V gene's germline CDR1 is SGHNT and CDR2 YYREEE (reference sequence). Written as DNA, the CDR3 is TGTGCCGTCGGACAGGTACCCGGGGAGTACTTC. This codes for CAVGQVPGEYF.

J is TRBJ1-1 and V is TRBV10-3; 7 bases agree with TRBD1. CDR1 and CDR2 (germline): ENHRY, SYGVKD. After removal of 6 bases from V and 3 bases from J, the junction contained 7 bases not matched to a gene. There are 14 residues in the CDR3. CDR3: CAIRETGSDTEAFF. The DNA of the CDR3 is TGTGCCATCAGGGAGACAGGGTCGGACACTGAAGCTTTCTTT.

This sequence joins TRBV28 and TRBJ2-7; TRBD2 matches at 10 bases. Per germline, CDR1 MDHEN and CDR2 SYDVKM. V was clipped by 5 bases and J by 3 bases; unmatched bases: 10. This CDR3 spans 16 amino acids. For the CDR3, the DNA is TGTGCCAGCAGTGCTAAACTAGCGGGATCATTCTACGAGCAGTACTTC. It specifies CASSAKLAGSFYEQYF.

The V gene is TRBV18, the J gene TRBJ2-1, with 8 bases lining up with TRBD2. The V gene end was trimmed by 0 bases and the J gene end by 8 bases; junction bases not matched to a gene: 12. Germline CDR1 KGHSH, CDR2 LQKENI. The length of the CDR3 is 17 residues. CDR3 region: CASSPPRAGGFFHEQFF. CDR3 DNA sequence: TGTGCCAGCTCACCACCAAGGGCGGGAGGCTTTTTCCATGAGCAGTTCTTC.

The V call is TRBV29-1, the J call TRBJ2-7; possibly TRBD2 for D (5 bases). This CDR3 has 14 amino acids. Per germline, CDR1 SQVTM and CDR2 ANQGSEA. Trimming took 5 bases from V and 0 from J, leaving 14 bases between them. The CDR3 protein is CSVRLRGSSYEQYF. For the CDR3, the DNA is TGCAGCGTTCGTCTCCGGGGTAGCTCCTACGAGCAGTACTTC.